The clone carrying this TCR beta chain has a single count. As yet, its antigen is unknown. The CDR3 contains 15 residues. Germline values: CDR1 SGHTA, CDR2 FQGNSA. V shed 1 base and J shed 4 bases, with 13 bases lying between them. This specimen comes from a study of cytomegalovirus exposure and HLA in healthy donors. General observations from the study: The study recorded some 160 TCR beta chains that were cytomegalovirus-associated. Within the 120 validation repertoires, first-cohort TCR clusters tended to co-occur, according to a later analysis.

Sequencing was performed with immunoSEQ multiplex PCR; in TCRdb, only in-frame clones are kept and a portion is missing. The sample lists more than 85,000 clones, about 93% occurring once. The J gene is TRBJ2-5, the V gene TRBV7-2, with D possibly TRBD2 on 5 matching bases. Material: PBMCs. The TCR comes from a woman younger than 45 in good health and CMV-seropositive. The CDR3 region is CASSLGEGRGETQYF. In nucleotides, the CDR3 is TGTGCCAGCAGCTTAGGTGAGGGCCGGGGAGAGACCCAGTACTTC.